A selection of T cell receptor beta chains follows, all from one sample in a study of T-cell memory formation after mild COVID-19. TCRdb reprocessed the 5' RACE reads with MiXCR, giving one entry per CDR3 protein. Of approximately 570,000 distinct CDR3 sequences listed, about 20% were seen once; the top ten hold around 12%. What was sequenced was PBMCs or a T cell subset sorted from them (not recorded which). The receptor set was obtained from an adult woman who had mild COVID-19 (a few samples of this study predate the infection). Cell type and time point are not known. The CDR3 runs from the conserved cysteine through the conserved F or W. The D gene is left open where the match is weak. Clone size is not always given. Where it is, it says once, few, many or a class for expanded clones.

abundance,j_gene,d_gene,v_gene,CDR3nt,CDR3aa
few,TRBJ2-7,TRBD2,TRBV11-2,TGTGCCAGCAGCTTAGATCCGACTAGCGGGGGGAACAAGCAGTACTTC,CASSLDPTSGGNKQYF
.,TRBJ1-1,.,TRBV19,TGTGCCAGTAGTTTTGGAGGCATGAACACTGAAGCTTTCTTT,CASSFGGMNTEAFF
.,TRBJ2-1,TRBD1,TRBV7-6,TGTGCCAGCAGCTTCCGGGACAGGGGGCTGGGTGAGCAGTTCTTC,CASSFRDRGLGEQFF
once,TRBJ1-2,.,TRBV12-3/TRBV12-4,TGTGCCAGGTCCGGGGCAGGCGGGAGCGGCTACACCTTC,CARSGAGGSGYTF
few,TRBJ2-2,.,TRBV29-1,TGCAGCGTTGAAGATGTGGGGGCGGGCACCGGGGAGCTGTTTTTT,CSVEDVGAGTGELFF
.,TRBJ1-1,.,TRBV20-1,TGCAGTGCTAGAGAAGAGTGGAGAGGTGGGAGGACTGAAGCTTTCTTT,CSAREEWRGGRTEAFF
.,TRBJ2-7,.,TRBV7-6,TGTGCCAGCAGCTCGGGGGACGGGTACTACGAGCAGTACTTC,CASSSGDGYYEQYF
few,TRBJ2-1,TRBD2,TRBV4-2,TGTGCCAGCAGCCAAGAGAGTATTAGCGGGATTCACAATGAGCAGTTCTTC,CASSQESISGIHNEQFF
.,TRBJ2-2,TRBD1,TRBV14,TGTGCCAGCAGCCCTACCGGGACAGGAAACACCGGGGAGCTGTTTTTT,CASSPTGTGNTGELFF
.,TRBJ2-3,TRBD1,TRBV4-3,TGCGCCAGCAGCCGGGGACAGGGGGTGGTCACAGATACGCAGTATTTT,CASSRGQGVVTDTQYF
.,TRBJ2-7,.,TRBV7-9,TGTGCCAGCAGCTTAAGTATGACCGCGACCTACGAGCAGTACTTC,CASSLSMTATYEQYF
few,TRBJ1-1,TRBD1,TRBV6-5,TGTGCCAGCAGTCGACTAGGACAGGGTGAAGCTTTCTTT,CASSRLGQGEAFF
few,TRBJ2-3,.,TRBV7-6,TGTGCCAGCAGCTTACTGACCTCTAGAATAGATACGCAGTATTTT,CASSLLTSRIDTQYF
.,TRBJ1-2,.,TRBV3-1,TGTGCCAGCAGCCAAGGTAGTCAGGAAAGAGGCTACACCTTC,CASSQGSQERGYTF
.,TRBJ2-1,.,TRBV18,TGTGCCAGCTCACCGATTTTAGGAGAAATGGGCAATGAGCAGTTCTTC,CASSPILGEMGNEQFF
few,TRBJ2-3,TRBD2,TRBV4-3,TGCGCCAGCAGCCAATCCCCCACTAGCGGCACAGATACGCAGTATTTT,CASSQSPTSGTDTQYF
.,TRBJ2-3,.,TRBV7-9,TGTGCCAGCAGTTCACTTCAGCGTTCTAGCACAGATACGCAGTATTTT,CASSSLQRSSTDTQYF
.,TRBJ1-2,.,TRBV20-1,TGCAGTGCTAGAGGGGGCCGCAACTACTATGGCTACACCTTC,CSARGGRNYYGYTF
few,TRBJ1-3,.,TRBV29-1,TGCAGCGTTGAAGGTTCGCGAAACACCATATATTTT,CSVEGSRNTIYF
few,TRBJ2-5,TRBD2,TRBV9,TGTGCCAGCAGCGTAGGGACTAGCGGGAGGGAGACCCAGTACTTC,CASSVGTSGRETQYF
.,TRBJ1-2,TRBD1,TRBV10-3,TGTGCCATCAGTGAAGATGACAGGGACTACACCTTC,CAISEDDRDYTF
few,TRBJ2-7,TRBD1,TRBV24-1,TGTGCCACCAGTGATACGACAGGGGGGACACTCTACGAGCAGTACTTC,CATSDTTGGTLYEQYF
few,TRBJ2-7,.,TRBV6-5,TGTGCCAGCAGTTACTCGGACAACTCCTACGAGCAGTACTTC,CASSYSDNSYEQYF
few,TRBJ1-5,TRBD1,TRBV6-5,TGTGCCAGCGGGGACAGCAACAATCAGCCCCAGCATTTT,CASGDSNNQPQHF
few,TRBJ2-1,.,TRBV9,TGTGCCAGCAGCGCCTCGGGGGCTAGCGGCAGGGGCTATTACAATGAGCAGTTCTTC,CASSASGASGRGYYNEQFF
.,TRBJ1-1,.,TRBV7-9,TGTGCCAGCAGCCCGATTATTGGAACTGAAGCTTTCTTT,CASSPIIGTEAFF
once,TRBJ1-1,TRBD1,TRBV20-1,TGCAGTGCTAACCAGGGGGGAGAAGCTTTCTTT,CSANQGGEAFF
.,TRBJ2-4,.,TRBV27,TGTGCCAGCACGAATCTAGCCAAAAACATTCAGTACTTC,CASTNLAKNIQYF
few,TRBJ2-3,.,TRBV18,TGTGCCAGCTCAATGGCAGGGGCTAGCACAGATACGCAGTATTTT,CASSMAGASTDTQYF
few,TRBJ2-7,TRBD2,TRBV28,TGTGCCAGCCGTTCGGAGCGGGGGGCCTACGAGCAGTACTTC,CASRSERGAYEQYF
.,TRBJ1-2,TRBD1,TRBV5-4,TGTGCCAGCAGCTCCCAGGGACAGGCCTATGGCTACACCTTC,CASSSQGQAYGYTF
.,TRBJ2-6,TRBD2,TRBV5-4,TGTGCCAGCAGCAGGGAGGGGTGGGCCAACGTCCTGACTTTC,CASSREGWANVLTF
.,TRBJ2-2,TRBD1,TRBV13,TGTGCCAGCAGCATCGACAGGGTCCACACCGGGGAGCTGTTTTTT,CASSIDRVHTGELFF
.,TRBJ1-2,.,TRBV5-4,TGTGCCAGCAGCCCGGGGGGGCCTGCCTATGGCTACACCTTC,CASSPGGPAYGYTF
few,TRBJ1-1,TRBD1,TRBV15,TGTGCCACCATGACAGGGGATTCGGACACTGAAGCTTTCTTT,CATMTGDSDTEAFF
.,TRBJ2-3,.,TRBV20-1,TGCAGTGGGCTGGGGTTGACAGATACGCAGTATTTT,CSGLGLTDTQYF
few,TRBJ2-7,.,TRBV7-2,TGTGCCAGCAGCTACGACTTAGGTGGGGCAAAAGCCTACGAGCAGTACTTC,CASSYDLGGAKAYEQYF
few,TRBJ2-1,.,TRBV20-1,TGCAGTGCTAGAGTACCGAGCTCCTACAATGAGCAGTTCTTC,CSARVPSSYNEQFF
.,TRBJ2-1,.,TRBV6-5,TGTGCCAGCAGTTACACAAGAAAGGGGGTGGGTGAGCAGTTCTTC,CASSYTRKGVGEQFF
many,TRBJ2-7,TRBD2,TRBV18,TGTGCCAGCTCGCGTCGGACTAGCGGGGAGACCTACGAGCAGTACTTC,CASSRRTSGETYEQYF
.,TRBJ2-1,.,TRBV7-8,TGCCGTGGATACGGTGAGCAGTTCTTC,CRGYGEQFF
few,TRBJ1-2,.,TRBV7-8,TGTGCCAGCAGCCATGGGACGGCTAACTATGGCTACACCTTC,CASSHGTANYGYTF
.,TRBJ2-2,.,TRBV4-1,TGCGCCAGCAGCCATTACGTCCGGAACACCGGGGAGCTGTTTTTT,CASSHYVRNTGELFF
.,TRBJ2-7,TRBD1,TRBV20-1,TGCAGTGCTAACAAGGGGACAGAACCTTACGAGCAGTACTTC,CSANKGTEPYEQYF
.,TRBJ2-6,.,TRBV13,TGTGCCAGCAGCTTAATCTCCGGAAGCTCTGGGGCCAACGTCCTGACTTTC,CASSLISGSSGANVLTF
.,TRBJ2-1,TRBD2,TRBV12-3/TRBV12-4,TGTGCCAGCACCCTTAGCGGGAGGGTGTACAATGAGCAGTTCTTC,CASTLSGRVYNEQFF
few,TRBJ2-3,TRBD2,TRBV5-1,TGCGCCAGCAGCGCCCCCAGCGGGAAGGCAGATACGCAGTATTTT,CASSAPSGKADTQYF
.,TRBJ1-1,.,TRBV20-1,TGCAGTGCTAGGGGAGTTCGGGGGAACACTGAAGCTTTCTTT,CSARGVRGNTEAFF
.,TRBJ1-2,.,TRBV2,TGTGCCAGCAGCGCGGCCGGCTTCTATGGCTACACCTTC,CASSAAGFYGYTF
few,TRBJ1-6,.,TRBV12-3/TRBV12-4,TGTGCCAGCAGTTTCCGAATCGGGGGTTCACCCCTCCACTTT,CASSFRIGGSPLHF
.,TRBJ1-2,TRBD1,TRBV20-1,TGCAGTGCTAGAGATGGCGGGACAGCGACCTATGGCTACACCTTC,CSARDGGTATYGYTF
few,TRBJ2-7,.,TRBV7-9,TGTGCCAGCAGCTTAGCGGGAGCTGTATACTACGAGCAGTACTTC,CASSLAGAVYYEQYF
few,TRBJ2-1,TRBD2,TRBV27,TGTGCCAGCAGTCTTTCCCTAGCGGGAGGGGACGGTGAGCAGTTCTTC,CASSLSLAGGDGEQFF
.,TRBJ2-3,TRBD2,TRBV20-1,TGCAGTGCGGGAGGGAGGACCGGAGATACGCAGTATTTT,CSAGGRTGDTQYF
few,TRBJ1-1,.,TRBV2,TGTGCCAGCAGTTTCACCGGACACGTTTCTGAAGCTTTCTTT,CASSFTGHVSEAFF
few,TRBJ2-5,.,TRBV19,TGTGCCAGTAGTATTGTGGTGGGGGAGACCCAGTACTTC,CASSIVVGETQYF
.,TRBJ1-5,.,TRBV10-3,TGTGCCATCAGTGACTCAGGGGCCTATAGCAATCAGCCCCAGCATTTT,CAISDSGAYSNQPQHF
.,TRBJ2-5,TRBD1,TRBV2,TGTGCCAGCAGTGCGCTTCGGACAGGTTTGGAGACCCAGTACTTC,CASSALRTGLETQYF
few,TRBJ2-3,TRBD2,TRBV29-1,TGCAGCGTTGCAGCGGGGGGGCGGACAGATACGCAGTATTTT,CSVAAGGRTDTQYF